This TCR beta chain was captured in a study of cytomegalovirus exposure and HLA in healthy donors (dated by TCRdb to about 2017). For the wider study: According to an earlier analysis of a few hundred of the donors, about 179 million T cells yielded roughly 100 million unique TCR beta sequences and 276 Gb of sequence data. An early release covering around 630 HLA-typed donors comprised 300 to 350 gigabases of sequencing data and around 80 million unique TCR sequences. Among the roughly 410 genotyped donors, approximately 82% belonged to the genetic ancestry cluster associated with self-reported Caucasian donors. The aim of the study was to test whether cataloging public T cell receptors could identify signatures of past pathogen exposure. The T cell repertoires of around 730 subjects were profiled by immunosequencing and related to cytomegalovirus serostatus. HLA typing included class I and class II loci at four-digit resolution. The number of typed donors differed by locus: roughly 620-630 for A, B, C, DRB1 and DQB1; some 500 for DQA1; some 590 for DPA1; and around 450 for DPB1. In the later analysis, no new phenotypic data were used to find candidate immune exposures; instead, reliance was placed on TCR beta sequences and their occurrence across donors. Every repertoire in the discovery cohort had been generated on one and the same sequencing platform. Among some 400 genotyped donors of the cohort, an average of approximately 200,000 unique TCR beta nucleotide sequences was sequenced per donor, of which 15% to 20% were non-productive. In a later analysis, previously published TCR beta repertoires from about 640 donors were re-analyzed and high-resolution HLA genotyping was added so that TCR occurrence patterns could be studied. Four or five DR-DQ haplotypes were handled as single units for association and clustering, since linkage in the cohort was strong. High-throughput TCR immunosequencing, statistical association of individual TCRs with disease status, and machine learning were combined to predict cytomegalovirus infection status. A later genetic analysis took genome-wide SNP genotypes for about 55% of the 666 donors and used that subset as a discovery cohort. Besides the first cohort of some 670 subjects, a separate validation cohort made up of 120 different subjects was used. In an earlier analysis of a few hundred of the donors, high-throughput TCR beta sequencing was used to judge whether each TCR beta V gene segment behaved as functional or pseudogenic. Donor age, sex, ethnicity and CMV serostatus were compiled alongside the repertoire data.

The paper's findings and limits, for the study overall: Several of the top co-occurrence clusters appeared to be linked to parvovirus B19, influenza, CMV and Epstein-Barr virus, according to a later analysis. Assigning TCR associations to individual alleles was difficult when HLA alleles, especially DR and DQ, strongly co-occurred. A cluster of highly shared sequence variants was judged likely to be a technical artifact of the sequencing pipeline. A further reported finding was that TCR beta sequences accurately predicted the HLA-A and HLA-B alleles for most subjects in the first cohort. CMV serostatus was the only immune exposure information available for the cohort. A later genetic analysis reported fewer N-insertions in productive TCRs among donors in an Asian-associated ancestry cluster than the approximately 670-donor mean. Most TCR sequences were seen in very few donors, while some public TCRs were found in many individuals. Cytomegalovirus status was reported to be diagnosed by the classifier with high specificity and sensitivity in both the original and validation cohorts. Sequencing depth was assumed to be roughly uniform across donors in the presence/absence analyses, though that assumption may not hold. In a later analysis, the rate of TCR association differed among HLA loci, with DRB1 alleles having the most associated TCRs and HLA-C alleles having the fewest. Linkage disequilibrium might explain the correlated functional status among segregating V segments, but an unknown experimental factor could not be ruled out. HLA typing was unavailable for some donors at each locus, so association tests used only the typed subset. Because counts were too low, around 17 rarely observed V segments, including chromosome 9 orphons, were left out of the earlier analysis of several hundred of the donors. The cohort was sequenced for TCR beta chains only, and without alpha or paired-chain data the features that could be detected were limited. Three of the identified cytomegalovirus-associated TCR beta chains were confirmed in vitro to be specific for cytomegalovirus antigens. A later genetic analysis associated a missense DCLRE1C variant with V-gene and J-gene trimming of TCR beta chains, and an independent cohort replicated the association. Broadly in line with IMGT annotations, most TCR beta V segments showed up in productive rearrangements about 90% or about 30% of the time in an earlier analysis of approximately 640 of the donors. In a later analysis, HLA-associated TCR beta chains were found to be more clonally expanded and to have lower generation probabilities than equally common non-associated chains. A total of 150 to 200 TCR beta chains were listed by the study as associated with cytomegalovirus. Some IMGT-functional V segments, including TRBV6-2 and TRBV6-3, could not be told apart with the 87-base-pair reads, so those segments were excluded. At a false discovery rate of 0.05, a later analysis linked around 17,000 TCR beta sequences to specific HLA alleles. In a later analysis, most CMV-associated TCR beta chains were found to appear HLA-restricted, with HLA associations seemingly driven largely by CMV exposure. It was suggested by the authors that the approach could potentially be generalized to other disease states and immunological phenotypes.

CDR1 and CDR2 are drawn from the germline V gene (reference sequence): SGHKS, YYEKEE. From cysteine to phenylalanine, the CDR3 is 14 amino acids long. Just the 42-base CDR3 DNA is kept, in frame starting at base 1. Ends trimmed: V by 2 bases, J by 4 bases; bases unmatched to a gene: 2. This clone occurred a few times. No cognate antigen has been identified for it. No clone much larger than this one lies a single base away; base qualities are absent. To prepare the library, the immunoSEQ multiplex PCR assay was applied. The multiplex PCR relied on a mix of 60 forward primers for TCR Vbeta segments and 13 reverse primers for TCR Jbeta segments. The CDR3 region of rearranged TCR beta genes was amplified from genomic DNA by a multiplex PCR assay. On the Illumina HiSeq System, the amplified TCR beta libraries were sequenced as 87-base-pair reads. On the study's bioinformatics: A later analysis counted about 80 million unique TCR beta chains across the 670 or so repertoires, and some 11 million of these chains were shared by at least two donors. A nearest-neighbor algorithm error-corrected the raw reads and collapsed the reads into unique sequences, merging closely related sequences to remove PCR and sequencing errors. Alignment of CDR3 sequences to IMGT reference sequences was used to assign V, D and J gene segments. Each retained sequence needed at least a six-nucleotide match to both a V gene segment and a J gene segment. Rearrangements were classified as productive when the CDR3 lacked stop codons and remained in frame with V and J, and all other rearrangements were classified as non-productive. Following IMGT convention, CDR3 was defined as the stretch from the second conserved V-encoded cysteine up to the conserved J-encoded phenylalanine. The earlier analysis of 500 to 600 of the donors excluded sequences that lacked an unambiguous match to a single V gene segment. An earlier analysis of some 610 of the donors called V segments functional above 56.7% productive rearrangements and segregating when the between-donor standard deviation exceeded 5%. A statistical classification framework was built to diagnose cytomegalovirus status from the catalog of TCR beta chain sequences. In a later analysis, TCR nucleotide sequences were compared against IMGT/GENE-DB human TR gene sequences so that V and J genes could be assigned. Using the TCRdist pipeline, a later analysis assigned CDR3 sequences along with most-parsimonious VDJ recombination scenarios. A later analysis defined each TCR beta chain by its CDR3 amino acid sequence plus V-gene family, and excluded reads lacking a unique V-gene family. A later analysis removed 550 to 650 highly shared, low-generation-probability nucleotide sequences to deal with suspected cross-contamination and a sequencing artifact. A later analysis calculated a clonal expansion index for each public chain from normalized within-repertoire ranks of inferred template counts. In a later analysis, generation probabilities were computed using a VDJ recombination model fitted to out-of-frame rearrangements, and the results were checked against IGoR. A later analysis scored TCR-TCR, TCR-HLA and TCR-CMV co-occurrence with hypergeometric tests, applying a repertoire-size bias correction to TCR pairs. A later analysis estimated false discovery rates by permuting HLA or CMV assignments 20 times. In a later analysis, co-occurring TCRs were grouped using DBSCAN, with TCRdist sequence similarity added in when clustering inside HLA-allele-positive subsets. Repertoires with fewer than 30,000 or more than 120,000 public chains were left out of co-occurrence clustering, as were a handful of repertoires with anomalous nucleotide sharing. TCRdb mirrors the immuneACCESS table, restricted to in-frame sequences. Some clones are absent from its copies; in checked studies, under half trace to an unresolved V gene, and the reason for the others is unknown. The V and J calls and the clone size are those of that table, but D and trimming were determined from the DNA. This sample is represented by about 130,000 clones; 80% to 90% of them were singletons. Clones ranked in the top ten supply 5% to 7% of the sample.

In total, just over 650 healthy bone marrow donors made up the cohort. All cohort members were sampled while nominally healthy, although unrecorded immune exposures were likely present. The donor was CMV seropositive and was included in the group of 270 or so seropositive cohort members. Every donor gave a peripheral blood sample, and the peripheral blood mononuclear cells from that sample were used for TCR beta sequencing. Genomic DNA was extracted from the blood cell samples with the Qiagen DNeasy Blood Extraction Kit. This TCR came from a middle-aged woman in good health and CMV-seropositive. The V and J genes are TRBV5-5 and TRBJ2-2, and 7 junction bases match TRBD2. Sequencing used PBMCs. Here is the DNA: TGTGCCAGCAGCTTAGTAGCGGGCACCGGGGAGCTGTTTTTT. The translation is CASSLVAGTGELFF. The full variable domain, with segments outside the CDR3 supplied by the reference TRBV5-5 and TRBJ2-2 proteins, appears as DAGVTQSPTHLIKTRGQQVTLRCSPISGHKSVSWYQQVLGQGPQFIFQYYEKEERGRGNFPDRFSARQFPNYSSELNVNALLLGDSALYLCASSLVAGTGELFFGEGSRLTVL.